This section outlines one T cell receptor beta chain sequence together with its context. From its re-call of the 5' RACE reads, TCRdb lists each CDR3 protein once, without DNA. The table for this sample gives about 330,000 distinct CDR3 sequences. RNA in its total form was extracted from whole blood, and T cells were not sorted. The sample belongs to a study of monozygotic twins with inflammatory bowel disease. The CDR3 has 14 amino acids. Germline CDR1 and CDR2: SGHRS and YFSETQ. Specimen: blood. This receptor was taken from a human donor with ulcerative colitis or Crohn's disease, or a healthy co-twin of an affected twin (not recorded which). This rearrangement joins TRBV5-1 to TRBJ1-1. The CDR3 sequence is CASSLALVGTEAFF.